The 4 T cell receptor beta chains below were found in one sample sequenced in a study of blood T cells in healthy people across ages. Alongside a J-beta primer mix, a sample-barcoded 5' primer served in a second PCR lasting roughly 7 to 11 cycles. Via MiXCR, TCRdb re-called the 5' RACE reads, giving one row per CDR3 protein. Of about a million distinct CDR3 sequences in the sample, 48% were seen once. Sequencing was done on a sample of blood. These TCRs come from a man younger than 40 in good health.

This clonotype was observed many times. The junction differs from germline at one of its ends, possibly a read error. This chain links TRBV29-1 with TRBJ1-5; 9 nucleotides match TRBD1. The CDR3 totals 13 residues. In germline, CDR1 is SQVTM, CDR2 ANQGSEA. Written as DNA, the CDR3 is TGCAGCGTGGAAGGACAGGGGAATGGGCCCCAGCATTTT. This translates into CSVEGQGNGPQHF.

With regard to this clonotype: An end of the junction differs from the germline gene, which may be a read error. The genes are TRBV2 and TRBJ2-4, with D perhaps TRBD2 (5 bases). The CDR3 length is 19 residues. Germline V gives CDR1 SNHLY, CDR2 FYNNEI. CDR3 sequence (DNA): TGTGCCAGCTCTAGGCAGGACTTGCAAACACGGCTAGCCAAAAACAGTCAGTACTTC. Amino acids: CASSRQDLQTRLAKNSQYF.

The CDR3 DNA sequence: TGTGCCAGCAGCCAAGAGATAGGGTCAAACGAGCAGTTCTTC. This gives the protein CASSQEIGSNEQFF. The gene calls are TRBV14 and TRBJ2-1; no clear D gene. The CDR3 consists of 14 residues. CDR1 SGHDN and CDR2 FVKESK come from the germline V gene. The germline V and J ends were trimmed by 0 bases and 10 bases, with 13 bases remaining between them. The whole variable domain, filled in from reference TRBV14 and TRBJ2-1, reads EAGVTQFPSHSVIEKGQTVTLRCDPISGHDNLYWYRRVMGKEIKFLLHFVKESKQDESGMPNNRFLAERTGGTYSTLKVQPAELEDSGVYFCASSQEIGSNEQFFGPGTRLTVL.

The V call is TRBV6-5, the J call TRBJ2-1; 9 nucleotides match TRBD1. Germline-derived CDR1 and CDR2 are MNHEY and SVGAGI. The CDR3 loop spans 14 amino acids. Unmatched junction bases numbered 7, after V lost 6 bases and J lost 7 bases. The CDR3 region is CASSRDRERNEQFF. The DNA for the CDR3 is TGTGCCAGCAGCCGGGACAGGGAGCGGAATGAGCAGTTCTTC.